Below are 8 T cell receptor beta chains sequenced from a single sample in a study of T cells in Graves' hyperthyroidism and ophthalmopathy. Researchers amplified the TCR beta CDR3 regions from RNA transcripts. HTBI primers were employed in a first-round RT-PCR of the TCR CDR3. TCRdb called the multiplex PCR reads again in MiXCR, with one record for every CDR3 protein. The repertoire includes approximately 520,000 distinct CDR3 sequences, about a fifth of them detected once, and about 26% sits in the top ten. Sequenced material: blood. Every receptor here comes from a man younger than 35 with Graves' hyperthyroidism.

This clonotype has more than one count but fewer than ten. The chain couples TRBV7-2 to TRBJ2-7, with D hard to call. Germline CDR1 SGHTA, CDR2 FQGNSA. Trimming removed 1 base from V and 2 bases from J, with 9 bases in between. The CDR3 spans 14 residues. This CDR3 reads CASSLGLVPYEQYF. CDR3 nucleotides: TGTGCCAGCAGCTTAGGACTTGTCCCCTACGAGCAGTACTTC.

Many counts were recorded for this clonotype. At one end the junction does not follow the germline gene, possibly because of a read error. V and J are TRBV7-8 and TRBJ1-1; perhaps TRBD1 as D (6 bases). Germline CDR1 is SGHVS and CDR2 is FQNEAQ. The CDR3 runs to 16 residues. CDR3: CASSRRGGISNSEAFF. CDR3 nucleotide sequence: TGTGCCAGCAGCCGAAGGGGGGGGATCTCGAACTCTGAAGCTTTCTTT.

This clonotype was detected many times. V gene TRBV12-5 combines with J gene TRBJ1-2; D possibly corresponds to TRBD1 (6 bases). Per the germline V gene, CDR1 is LGHNT and CDR2 is FRNRAP. Trimming pared 1 base from V and 7 bases from J, leaving 16 bases between. The CDR3 runs 15 residues. The CDR3 bases are TGTGCTAGTGGTTTGGAGGGGGGCGCAGTTGGTGGCTACACCTTC. Translating it yields CASGLEGGAVGGYTF.

In its sample, this clonotype was seen a few times. The chain employs TRBV24-1 and TRBJ1-5; no clear D gene. CDR3 length: 17 amino acids. V was shortened by 4 bases and J by 0 bases, with 15 bases between the two germline ends. Per the germline V gene, CDR1 is KGHDR and CDR2 is SFDVKD. As DNA, the CDR3 is TGTGCCACCAGTGAGCAGATGCTAGTCCATAGCAATCAGCCCCAGCATTTT. It encodes CATSEQMLVHSNQPQHF.

Only one count was recorded for this clonotype. The chain uses TRBV24-1 and TRBJ2-5; weak D call: TRBD1 (5 bases). The CDR3 sequence is 13 residues long. V was clipped by 7 bases and J by 5 bases, with 13 bases between them. Looked up from germline, CDR1 is KGHDR and CDR2 is SFDVKD. The CDR3 bases are TGTGCCACCAGCGTCCAGGGATCCGAGACCCAGTACTTC. Translating it yields CATSVQGSETQYF.

This clonotype was observed many times. The chain uses TRBV11-2 and TRBJ2-5; 8 nucleotides agree with TRBD1. The CDR3 extends over 15 amino acids. CDR1 is SGHAT and CDR2 is FQNNGV in the germline V gene. V shed 4 bases, J shed 4 bases, and the junction held 8 bases outside the gene matches. CDR3 region: CASSSDRVRAETQYF. The CDR3 DNA sequence: TGTGCCAGCAGCTCGGACAGGGTTCGGGCAGAGACCCAGTACTTC.

This clonotype was seen a single time. The chain carries TRBV11-1 and TRBJ1-2; no reliable D call. Germline V gene sequence: CDR1 SGHAT, CDR2 FQDESV (reference sequence). The CDR3 is 17 residues long. Between the trimmed V and J ends, which lost 5 bases and 4 bases, there was a span of 23 bases. This chain's CDR3 is CASSPLPEDGDLYGYTF. CDR3 bases: TGTGCCAGCAGCCCCTTGCCAGAGGACGGAGATCTCTATGGCTACACCTTC.

This clonotype has only a few counts. This sequence joins TRBV6-1 and TRBJ2-3; 9 nucleotides line up with TRBD1. V lost 0 bases and J lost 5; bases outside the gene matches: 6. This CDR3 is built from 16 residues. CDR1 MNHNS and CDR2 SASEGT come from the germline V gene. CDR3 in DNA: TGTGCCAGCAGTGAAGCGCCCGGACAGGGGAAAGATACGCAGTATTTT. Translated: CASSEAPGQGKDTQYF.